This T cell receptor (beta chain) was documented in a study of blood T cell repertoires in COVID-19. The CDR3 is made up of 17 amino acids. V was clipped by 0 bases and J by 0 bases; unmatched bases: 3. CDR1 is KGHSH, CDR2 LQKENI, per germline. Assay used: immunoSEQ multiplex PCR; TCRdb lists only in-frame clones, some missing. Found here are some 130,000 clones, around 86% of them singletons; the top ten hold approximately 10%. This receptor was obtained from an older man with acute or convalescent COVID-19. Source material: peripheral blood. This sequence joins TRBV18 and TRBJ2-1, with 9 bases matching TRBD2. CDR3 in amino acids: CASSPPSGGSSYNEQFF. The DNA for the CDR3 is TGTGCCAGCTCACCACCGAGCGGGGGGAGCTCCTACAATGAGCAGTTCTTC.